This T cell receptor beta chain stems from a study of OX40 agonist ivuxolimab in advanced cancers. The study's findings and limits: On average, CD8+ T cells had more expanded clones than CD4+.

About this clone: The antigen is undetermined.

Data came from immunoSEQ multiplex PCR; TCRdb stores just in-frame clones and leaves some out. Altogether some 80,000 clones are present, 65% to 90% being singletons, with the ten largest covering just under 2%. The CDR3 is made up of 15 amino acids. Trimming left V 2 bases short and J 3 bases short, with 13 bases between. Germline CDR1 is MDHEN and CDR2 is SYDVKM. Sequenced material: CD4+ or CD8+ T cells sorted from blood, taken in a trial of the OX40 agonist ivuxolimab. The sequence was obtained from an adult with an advanced solid tumor such as melanoma, head and neck, liver or kidney cancer. This chain links TRBV28 with TRBJ1-1; D is perhaps TRBD1 (6 bases). This CDR3 is CASSLGGSSDTEAFF. The DNA for the CDR3 is TGTGCCAGCAGTTTAGGGGGCAGTTCGGACACTGAAGCTTTCTTT.